Described below is a single T cell receptor beta chain sequence and its context. Its antigen remains unknown. These data originate in a study of early T cells in non-severe SARS-CoV-2 infection. Study-level information: It was bulk RNA from unsorted whole blood that was sequenced, and the chains were unpaired.

As part of library construction, unique molecular identifiers were attached to individual cDNA molecules. One entry per CDR3 protein results from TCRdb running MiXCR on the 5' RACE reads. This sample has about 68,000 distinct CDR3 sequences; 9.5% to 15% occur once, and the top ten carry around 1.7%. Findings and limits, study-wide: Anti-spike CD8 responses were favored by VDJdb matching, which missed private and CD4 specificities.

The CDR3 runs 20 residues. Germline CDR1 and CDR2: SGHAT and FQNNGV. The junction had 13 bases not matched to a gene; V was cut back by 1 base and J by 1 base. The chain employs TRBV11-2 and TRBJ1-6; 7 bases line up with TRBD1. The specimen sequenced was whole blood. The receptor comes from an adult who was a healthcare worker with PCR-confirmed SARS-CoV-2 infection or an uninfected control (not recorded which). CDR3 coding DNA: TGTGCCAGCAGCTTAGTATCTGGGCTGACAGGGAAATCCTATAATTCACCCCTCCACTTT. Protein sequence: CASSLVSGLTGKSYNSPLHF.